This T cell receptor beta chain comes out of a study of vaccination effects on CD4 cells after COVID-19. Turning to the study itself: Vaccine administered to participants consisted of two doses of either BNT162b2 or mRNA-1273. Study observations and caveats: By a late point after vaccination, infection- and vaccine-induced clones had shrunk markedly through clonal contraction.

The CDR3 is 15 amino acids. The germline V gene has CDR1 MDHEN and CDR2 SYDVKM. J lost 6 bases, V lost 6 bases, and 10 bases had no gene match. About this clone itself: No antigen is known for it.

CD4+ T cells specific for antigen were expanded with viral peptide pools by the ViraFEST assay before sequencing. On approximately day 9 of culture, CD4+ T cells were separated out. Recipients of the vaccine had no prior SARS-CoV-2 infection and negative nucleocapsid antibodies. Each well held 1.5 million to 2.5 million PBMC cultured with about 9.1 ug/ml peptides and around 11 IU/ml IL-2. Libraries were prepared by immunoSEQ multiplex PCR; TCRdb keeps only in-frame clonotypes and omits some of them. The data show roughly 50,000 clones, with nearly 80% seen just once and around 5.5% held by the top ten.

J is TRBJ1-5 and V is TRBV28; 8 nucleotides match TRBD1. The TCR was taken from a human donor who received a COVID-19 vaccine. The material was CD4+ T cells from PBMCs cultured with HCoV-OC43 spike peptides, obtained before COVID-19 vaccination. The subset here: HCoV-OC43 spike overlapping peptide pool stimulation. The CDR3 spells CASRNGQGWAQPQHF. As DNA, the CDR3 is TGTGCCAGCAGGAATGGACAGGGATGGGCTCAGCCCCAGCATTTT. Drawing the rest from reference TRBV28 and TRBJ1-5, the complete variable domain is DVKVTQSSRYLVKRTGEKVFLECVQDMDHENMFWYRQDPGLGLRLIYFSYDVKMKEKGDIPEGYSVSREKKERFSLILESASTNQTSMYLCASRNGQGWAQPQHFGDGTRLSIL.